This entry concerns a single TCR beta chain. Its specificity is unknown. Three rounds of nested PCR, following a modified ARM-PCR protocol, produced the TCRbeta library. TCRdb used MiXCR to reprocess the multiplex PCR reads, holding one entry per CDR3 protein. The repertoire holds around 57,000 distinct CDR3 sequences, with around two thirds as singletons. This sample is drawn from a study of tumor and adjacent non-tumor tissue in lung cancer. Study overall: Patients comprised about a dozen adenocarcinoma, a couple of squamous cell carcinoma and 1 small cell lung cancer. Study results and caveats: Tumor TCR diversity, when higher, was linked to shorter survival.

No cell sorting was done before RNA was extracted from the tissue. Distant lung tissue was collected more than 3 cm away from the tumor edge. Newly diagnosed lung cancer patients had thoracic surgery in China, August–late 2014, without prior chemotherapy. The receptor was derived from a man between 65 and 85 years old with non-small cell lung cancer. Sequencing was done on a sample of distant non-tumor lung tissue.

The CDR3 sequence is CATSTGQLASGRKNEQFF. The CDR3 DNA sequence: TGTGCCACTAGCACTGGGCAGTTGGCTAGCGGGAGAAAGAATGAGCAGTTCTTC. The chain has TRBV11-1 and TRBJ2-1, with 10 bases matching TRBD2. V was clipped by 10 bases and J by 7 bases; unmatched bases: 22. Germline CDR1 is SGHAT and CDR2 is FQDESV (reference sequence). There are 18 residues in the CDR3.